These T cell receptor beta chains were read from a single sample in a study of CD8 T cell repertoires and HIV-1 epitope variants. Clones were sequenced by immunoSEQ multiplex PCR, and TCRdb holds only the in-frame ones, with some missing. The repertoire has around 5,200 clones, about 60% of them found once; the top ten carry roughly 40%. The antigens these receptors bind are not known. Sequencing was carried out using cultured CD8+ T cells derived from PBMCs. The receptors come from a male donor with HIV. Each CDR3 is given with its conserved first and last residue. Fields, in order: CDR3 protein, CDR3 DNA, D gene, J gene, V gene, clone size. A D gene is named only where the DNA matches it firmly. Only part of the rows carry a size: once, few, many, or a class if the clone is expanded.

CASTPTGGVGETQYF | TGTGCCAGCACGCCGACTGGAGGGGTCGGCGAGACCCAGTACTTC | NA | TRBJ2-5 | TRBV2 | few
CSVEWASGGSYNEQFF | TGCAGCGTTGAATGGGCTAGCGGAGGCTCCTACAATGAGCAGTTCTTC | TRBD2 | TRBJ2-1 | TRBV29-1 | NA
CASSTTSGGPDTQYF | TGTGCCAGCAGCACTACTAGCGGGGGACCAGATACGCAGTATTTT | TRBD2 | TRBJ2-3 | TRBV7-9 | NA
CASSPDRTPYNEQFF | TGTGCCAGCAGTCCAGACAGAACTCCCTACAATGAGCAGTTCTTC | NA | TRBJ2-1 | TRBV6-5 | NA
CASSLAHTGQFTGELFF | TGTGCCAGCAGCTTAGCGCATACGGGACAGTTCACCGGGGAGCTGTTTTTT | TRBD1 | TRBJ2-2 | TRBV7-9 | NA
CASSLMPLDYNYGYTF | TGTGCCAGCAGTCTCATGCCCCTGGACTATAACTATGGCTACACCTTC | NA | TRBJ1-2 | TRBV28 | large
CASSKEGLSYNEQFF | TGTGCCAGCAGCAAGGAGGGTCTCTCCTACAATGAGCAGTTCTTC | NA | TRBJ2-1 | TRBV21-1 | NA
CASSPGDGGNEKLFF | TGTGCCAGCAGCCCGGGGGACGGGGGTAATGAAAAACTGTTTTTT | NA | TRBJ1-4 | TRBV5-4 | few
CASSYGAQGEQYF | TGTGCCAGCAGTTACGGGGCACAGGGCGAGCAGTACTTC | NA | TRBJ2-7 | TRBV6-5 | NA
CASSTGLAGVGASEQYF | TGTGCCAGCAGTACGGGACTAGCGGGAGTGGGCGCCTCCGAGCAGTACTTC | TRBD2 | TRBJ2-7 | TRBV2 | NA
CAITRGVLNTGELFF | TGTGCCATTACAAGAGGGGTTCTGAACACCGGGGAGCTGTTTTTT | NA | TRBJ2-2 | TRBV6-1 | NA
CATSRGTDRGPGANVLTF | TGTGCCACCAGCAGAGGAACGGACAGGGGTCCTGGGGCCAACGTCCTGACTTTC | TRBD1 | TRBJ2-6 | TRBV15 | once
CASRTGRRAYEQYF | TGTGCCAGCAGAACGGGACGGCGGGCCTACGAGCAGTACTTC | NA | TRBJ2-7 | TRBV27 | NA
CASRKSWGSEAFF | TGTGCCAGCAGGAAAAGCTGGGGGTCTGAAGCTTTCTTT | NA | TRBJ1-1 | TRBV5-8 | once
CASSPGVAGASTDTQYF | TGCGCCAGCAGCCCCGGTGTAGCGGGAGCTAGCACAGATACGCAGTATTTT | TRBD2 | TRBJ2-3 | TRBV5-1 | few
CASSQVQAGGYGYTF | TGCGCCAGCAGCCAAGTCCAGGCAGGGGGCTATGGCTACACCTTC | TRBD1 | TRBJ1-2 | TRBV5-1 | NA
CASSLGGGSNQPQHF | TGTGCCAGCAGCTTAGGGGGTGGGAGCAATCAGCCCCAGCATTTT | NA | TRBJ1-5 | TRBV7-6 | NA
CASSRGSGDGFF | TGTGCCAGCAGCCGGGGGAGCGGGGATGGGTTCTTC | TRBD2 | TRBJ2-1 | TRBV28 | few
CASATGDEQYF | TGTGCCAGCGCAACAGGGGACGAGCAGTACTTC | TRBD1 | TRBJ2-7 | TRBV7-4 | few
CASSLTGTRGGGELFF | TGCGCCAGCAGCTTGACAGGGACTCGCGGGGGCGGGGAGCTGTTTTTT | NA | TRBJ2-2 | TRBV5-1 | NA
CASTRTGTGEQYF | TGTGCCAGCACCAGGACAGGGACCGGCGAGCAGTACTTC | TRBD1 | TRBJ2-7 | TRBV6-5 | NA
CASSTGTRTDTQYF | TGCGCCAGCAGCACTGGGACTAGGACAGATACGCAGTATTTT | TRBD2 | TRBJ2-3 | TRBV5-1 | NA
CASSVAESTDTQYF | TGTGCCAGCAGCGTCGCAGAGAGCACAGATACGCAGTATTTT | NA | TRBJ2-3 | TRBV9 | few
CASSQEGLAGNTGELFF | TGCGCCAGCAGCCAAGAAGGTCTAGCGGGTAACACCGGGGAGCTGTTTTTT | TRBD2 | TRBJ2-2 | TRBV4-3 | NA
CASSLKTATGELFF | TGTGCCAGCAGCTTAAAAACGGCCACCGGGGAGCTGTTTTTT | NA | TRBJ2-2 | TRBV5-4 | NA
CARRRKLTSGKGPFETQYF | TGTGCCAGACGTCGAAAGCTAACTAGCGGTAAGGGGCCGTTTGAGACCCAGTACTTC | TRBD2 | TRBJ2-5 | TRBV2 | NA
CASSGEPGLAGGPPSYNEQFF | TGTGCCAGCAGCGGAGAACCGGGACTAGCGGGAGGGCCCCCCTCCTACAATGAGCAGTTCTTC | NA | TRBJ2-1 | TRBV21-1 | NA